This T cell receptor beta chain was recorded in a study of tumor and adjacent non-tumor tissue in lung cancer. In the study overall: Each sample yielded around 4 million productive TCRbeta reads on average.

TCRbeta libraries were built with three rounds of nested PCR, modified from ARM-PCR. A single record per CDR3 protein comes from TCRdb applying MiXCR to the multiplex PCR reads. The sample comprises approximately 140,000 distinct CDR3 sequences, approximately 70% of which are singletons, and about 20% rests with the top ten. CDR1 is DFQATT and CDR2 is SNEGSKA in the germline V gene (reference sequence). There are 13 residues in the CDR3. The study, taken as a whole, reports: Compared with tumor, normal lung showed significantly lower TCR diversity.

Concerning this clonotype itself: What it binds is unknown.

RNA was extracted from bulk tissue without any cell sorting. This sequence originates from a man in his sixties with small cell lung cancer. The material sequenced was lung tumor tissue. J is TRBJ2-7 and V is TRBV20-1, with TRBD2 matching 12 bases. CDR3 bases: TGCGGTGGGAGACTAGCGGGAGCAAGGGAGCAGTACTTC. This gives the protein CGGRLAGAREQYF.